A single sample gave rise to the 20 T cell receptor beta chains below, sequenced in a study of blood T cell repertoires in COVID-19. TCRdb's table, derived via immunoSEQ multiplex PCR, lists solely in-frame clones and lacks some. The data show just under 350,000 clones, approximately 91% seen once. Sequencing was done on a sample of peripheral blood. Receptor source: a woman in her 70s with COVID-19, enrolled during active disease.

V usage is TRBV5-1 and J usage is TRBJ2-1; 9 bases are shared with TRBD1. The CDR3 loop spans 16 amino acids. Looked up from germline, CDR1 is SGHRS and CDR2 is YFSETQ. The J segment lost 6 bases and the V segment lost 4 bases, leaving 11 bases of the junction unmatched. CDR3 nucleotide sequence: TGCGCCAGCAGCCGGGCTCCGGGACAGGGAGTCAATGAGCAGTTCTTC. Protein: CASSRAPGQGVNEQFF.

The chain couples TRBV7-9 to TRBJ1-1; D is possibly TRBD1 (5 bases). The germline V and J ends were trimmed by 5 bases and 7 bases, with 14 bases remaining between them. CDR1 SEHNR and CDR2 FQNEAQ come from the germline V gene (reference sequence). This CDR3 is built from 13 residues. The CDR3 spells CASSARQTSEAFF. In DNA form, the CDR3 reads TGTGCCAGCAGCGCAAGACAGACGAGTGAAGCTTTCTTT.

The chain combines TRBV30 with TRBJ2-5; the D gene is possibly TRBD2 (6 bases). The CDR3 contains 13 residues. The germline CDR1 and CDR2 sequences are GTSNPN and SVGIG (reference sequence). V dropped 5 bases and J dropped 1 base, with 11 bases sitting between them. In DNA, the CDR3 is TGTGCCTGGTCGGGGGTGACCCAAGAGACCCAGTACTTC. Protein: CAWSGVTQETQYF.

This clone was seen more than once but under ten times. The CDR3 DNA reads TGTGCCAGCAGTTTAAGGGAGTACGAGCAGTACTTC. This gives the protein CASSLREYEQYF. V is TRBV28 and J is TRBJ2-7, with D perhaps matching TRBD2 (5 bases). The CDR3 length is 12 residues. V lost 2 bases and J lost 4, with 6 bases in between. Germline V gene lookup returns CDR1 MDHEN and CDR2 SYDVKM.

The rearrangement joins TRBV11-2 to TRBJ2-7, with D perhaps matching TRBD1 (6 bases). This CDR3 has 13 amino acids. The ends were cut back, 5 bases at V and 4 bases at J, with 12 bases in the middle. Germline V gene lookup returns CDR1 SGHAT and CDR2 FQNNGV. This chain's CDR3 is CASSLDRNYEQYF. DNA of the CDR3: TGTGCCAGCAGCCTGGACAGAAATTACGAGCAGTACTTC.

This clone appeared a single time. CDR3 sequence: CASSFRPGQGAGELFF. CDR3 bases: TGTGCCAGCAGTTTCCGTCCGGGACAGGGGGCCGGGGAGCTGTTTTTT. The gene calls are TRBV27 and TRBJ2-2; TRBD1 matches at 11 bases. The CDR3 length is 16 residues. Germline assignment: CDR1 MNHEY and CDR2 SMNVEV (reference sequence). V shed 3 bases, J shed 6 bases, and the junction held 6 bases outside the gene matches.

The chain couples TRBV5-1 to TRBJ1-2; 10 nucleotides match TRBD1. The CDR3 loop spans 16 amino acids. CDR1 and CDR2 from the germline V gene are SGHRS and YFSETQ. V was pared by 3 bases and J by 4 bases, with 9 bases of the junction left unmatched. CDR3 nucleotides: TGCGCCAGCAGCTGGGGGACAGGGGCGATGGGCTATGGCTACACCTTC. Translation: CASSWGTGAMGYGYTF. The whole variable domain, filled in from reference TRBV5-1 and TRBJ1-2, reads KAGVTQTPRYLIKTRGQQVTLSCSPISGHRSVSWYQQTPGQGLQFLFEYFSETQRNKGNFPGRFSGRQFSNSRSEMNVSTLELGDSALYLCASSWGTGAMGYGYTFGSGTRLTVV.

This sequence joins TRBV11-2 and TRBJ2-5, with 7 bases identical to TRBD1. The V gene's germline CDR1 is SGHAT and CDR2 FQNNGV. This CDR3 spans 15 amino acids. V was clipped by 4 bases and J by 4 bases; unmatched bases: 9. The CDR3: CASSSSSPGGETQYF. In DNA form, the CDR3 reads TGTGCCAGCAGCTCCAGTTCCCCAGGGGGAGAGACCCAGTACTTC.

This clone was picked up a small number of times. The genes are TRBV9 and TRBJ2-7; possibly TRBD1 for D (6 bases). The CDR3 contains 13 residues. Germline CDR1 is SGDLS and CDR2 is YYNGEE. Trimming left V 3 bases short and J 3 bases short, with 10 bases between. CDR3 loop: CASSAGQNYEQYF. As DNA, the CDR3 is TGTGCCAGCAGCGCCGGACAGAACTACGAGCAGTACTTC.

CDR3 residues: CASMVTSTDTQYF. CDR3 sequence (DNA): TGTGCCAGCATGGTGACTTCCACAGATACGCAGTATTTT. The chain uses TRBV2 and TRBJ2-3; D is undetermined. Germline V gene data show CDR1 as SNHLY and CDR2 as FYNNEI. V was clipped by 7 bases and J by 2 bases, with 10 bases between them. This CDR3 is built from 13 residues. Complete variable domain (other parts from reference TRBV2 and TRBJ2-3): EPEVTQTPSHQVTQMGQEVILRCVPISNHLYFYWYRQILGQKVEFLVSFYNNEISEKSEIFDDQFSVERPDGSNFTLKIRSTKLEDSAMYFCASMVTSTDTQYFGPGTRLTVL.

This chain uses TRBV28 with TRBJ2-7, with a possible D match to TRBD1 (6 bases). The CDR3 runs 14 residues. Germline CDR1 MDHEN, CDR2 SYDVKM. V lost 10 bases, J lost 2 bases, and 18 bases lay in between. The CDR3 sequence: CATARTGTPYEQYF. In nucleotides, the CDR3 is TGTGCCACCGCACGAACAGGGACCCCCTACGAGCAGTACTTC.

This chain joins TRBV5-1 and TRBJ2-3; possibly TRBD2 for D (6 bases). The CDR3 has 14 amino acids. The V gene's germline CDR1 is SGHRS and CDR2 YFSETQ. Trimming took 4 bases from V and 0 from J, leaving 9 bases between them. DNA of the CDR3: TGCGCCAGCAGCGCCGGGACTAGCACAGATACGCAGTATTTT. Its protein product is CASSAGTSTDTQYF.

The chain joins TRBV6-5 to TRBJ1-5; 12 positions match TRBD1. J lost 5 bases, V lost 6 bases, and 5 bases had no gene match. Looked up from germline, CDR1 is MNHEY and CDR2 is SVGAGI. The CDR3 spans 15 residues. In DNA, the CDR3 is TGTGCCAGCAGACTTGGGACAGGGGGCTATCAGCCCCAGCATTTT. Protein: CASRLGTGGYQPQHF.

This chain connects TRBV15 to TRBJ1-3; tentative D call: TRBD1 (5 bases). Germline V gene sequence: CDR1 LNHNV, CDR2 YYDKDF (reference sequence). Deletions cut 3 bases from V and 0 bases from J, with 6 bases between. The CDR3 has 14 residues. In nucleotides, the CDR3 is TGTGCCACCAGCAGTGACAGCTCTGGAAACACCATATATTTT. Protein sequence: CATSSDSSGNTIYF. Looking up the rest from reference TRBV15 and TRBJ1-3 gives the full variable domain: DAMVIQNPRYQVTQFGKPVTLSCSQTLNHNVMYWYQQKSSQAPKLLFHYYDKDFNNEADTPDNFQSRRPNTSFCFLDIRSPGLGDTAMYLCATSSDSSGNTIYFGEGSWLTVV.

CDR3 residues: CASSHVGDGYGYTF. DNA of the CDR3: TGTGCCAGCAGTCACGTAGGGGATGGGTATGGCTACACCTTC. The chain combines TRBV6-6 with TRBJ1-2; TRBD1 is a possible D gene (5 bases). Between the trimmed V and J ends, which lost 5 bases and 5 bases, there was a span of 15 bases. The CDR3 loop spans 14 amino acids. Germline loops: CDR1 MNHNY, CDR2 SVGAGI (reference sequence).

CDR3 sequence reads: CASSKQGDRGSEQFF. CDR3 coding DNA: TGTGCCAGCAGCAAACAAGGGGACAGGGGTAGTGAGCAGTTCTTC. The chain uses TRBV21-1 and TRBJ2-1; the DNA was not compared with TRBD1, the D call given in the table. TRBV21-1 is a known pseudogene. This CDR3 is built from 15 residues.

The chain carries TRBV27 and TRBJ1-5; a possible D gene is TRBD1 (5 bases). Germline-derived CDR1 and CDR2 are MNHEY and SMNVEV (reference sequence). The CDR3 runs 14 residues. Trimming cost V 5 bases and J 5 bases, with 13 bases left between them. CDR3 DNA sequence: TGTGCCAGCAGTCCCCGGGACTTTGATCAGCCCCAGCATTTT. It translates to CASSPRDFDQPQHF.

V usage is TRBV9 and J usage is TRBJ1-1; TRBD1 might be the D (5 bases). CDR3 length: 13 residues. Germline V gene data show CDR1 as SGDLS and CDR2 as YYNGEE. The V gene lost 3 bases and the J gene lost 1 base, with 7 bases spanning the gap. The chain's CDR3 is CASSARENTEAFF. The DNA for the CDR3 is TGTGCCAGCAGCGCCAGGGAGAACACTGAAGCTTTCTTT. The whole variable domain, filled in from reference TRBV9 and TRBJ1-1, reads DSGVTQTPKHLITATGQRVTLRCSPRSGDLSVYWYQQSLDQGLQFLIQYYNGEERAKGNILERFSAQQFPDLHSELNLSSLELGDSALYFCASSARENTEAFFGQGTRLTVV.

The chain employs TRBV5-5 and TRBJ1-2; D is perhaps TRBD1 (6 bases). Trimming stripped 4 bases from V and 2 bases from J, with 12 bases between. The CDR3 extends over 14 amino acids. The germline CDR1 and CDR2 sequences are SGHKS and YYEKEE (reference sequence). CDR3 in amino acids: CASSQLTGNYGYTF. DNA of the CDR3: TGTGCCAGCAGCCAATTAACAGGGAACTATGGCTACACCTTC. Full variable domain (remainder filled in from reference TRBV5-5 and TRBJ1-2): DAGVTQSPTHLIKTRGQQVTLRCSPISGHKSVSWYQQVLGQGPQFIFQYYEKEERGRGNFPDRFSARQFPNYSSELNVNALLLGDSALYLCASSQLTGNYGYTFGSGTRLTVV.

The chain joins TRBV10-3 to TRBJ2-7, with 8 positions matching TRBD1. J was trimmed by 5 bases and V by 8 bases; bases with no gene match: 8. CDR1 is ENHRY, CDR2 SYGVKD, per germline. The CDR3 runs 13 residues. The CDR3 DNA sequence: TGTGCCATCCAAGGACAGGGAGAGGACGAGCAGTACTTC. This sequence encodes CAIQGQGEDEQYF.